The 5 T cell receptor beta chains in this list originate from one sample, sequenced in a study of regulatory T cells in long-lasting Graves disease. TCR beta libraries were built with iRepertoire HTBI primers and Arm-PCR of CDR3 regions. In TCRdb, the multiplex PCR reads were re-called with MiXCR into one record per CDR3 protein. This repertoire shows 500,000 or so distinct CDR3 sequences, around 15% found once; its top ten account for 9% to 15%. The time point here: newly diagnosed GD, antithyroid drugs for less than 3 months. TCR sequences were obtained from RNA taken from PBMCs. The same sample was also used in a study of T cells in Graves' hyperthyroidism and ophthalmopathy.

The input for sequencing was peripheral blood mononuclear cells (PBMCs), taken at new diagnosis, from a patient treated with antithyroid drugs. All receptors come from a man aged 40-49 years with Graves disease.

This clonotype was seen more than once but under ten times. CDR3 protein: CSVEEGTAQAFF. The CDR3 DNA reads TGCAGCGTTGAAGAGGGGACAGCCCAAGCTTTCTTT. The V and J genes are TRBV29-1 and TRBJ1-1, with TRBD1 matching 7 bases. V lost 0 bases to trimming and J lost 9 bases; unmatched junction nucleotides: 4. Germline CDR1 is SQVTM and CDR2 is ANQGSEA. CDR3 length equals 12 residues.

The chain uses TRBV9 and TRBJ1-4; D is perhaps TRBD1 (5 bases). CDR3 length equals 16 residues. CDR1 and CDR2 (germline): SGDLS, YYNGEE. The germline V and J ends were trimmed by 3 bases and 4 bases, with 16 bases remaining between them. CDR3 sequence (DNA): TGTGCCAGCAGCGAGGGACCGCGAGATTATAATGAAAAACTGTTTTTT. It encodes CASSEGPRDYNEKLFF. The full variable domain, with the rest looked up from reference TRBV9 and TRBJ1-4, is DSGVTQTPKHLITATGQRVTLRCSPRSGDLSVYWYQQSLDQGLQFLIQYYNGEERAKGNILERFSAQQFPDLHSELNLSSLELGDSALYFCASSEGPRDYNEKLFFGSGTQLSVL.

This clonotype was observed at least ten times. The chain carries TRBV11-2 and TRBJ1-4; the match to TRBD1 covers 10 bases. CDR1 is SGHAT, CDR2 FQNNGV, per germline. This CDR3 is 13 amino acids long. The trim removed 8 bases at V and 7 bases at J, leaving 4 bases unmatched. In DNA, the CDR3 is TGTGCCAGCCGGACAGGGGGGACTGAAAAACTGTTTTTT. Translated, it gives CASRTGGTEKLFF.

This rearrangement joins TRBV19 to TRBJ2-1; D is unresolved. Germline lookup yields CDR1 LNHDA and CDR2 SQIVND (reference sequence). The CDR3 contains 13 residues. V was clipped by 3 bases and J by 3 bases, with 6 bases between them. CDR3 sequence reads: CASSMHFYNEQFF. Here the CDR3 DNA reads TGTGCCAGTAGTATGCACTTCTACAATGAGCAGTTCTTC.

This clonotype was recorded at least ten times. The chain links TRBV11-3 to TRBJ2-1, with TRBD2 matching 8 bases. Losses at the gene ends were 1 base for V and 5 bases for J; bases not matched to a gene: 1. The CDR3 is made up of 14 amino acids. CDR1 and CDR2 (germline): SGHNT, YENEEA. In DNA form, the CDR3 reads TGTGCCAGCAGCTTAGCGGGAGGGGACAATGAGCAGTTCTTC. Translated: CASSLAGGDNEQFF.